This TCR beta chain derives from a study of Graves' ophthalmopathy and Graves' hyperthyroidism (dated by TCRdb to the late 2010s). Notes on the research overall: Peripheral blood was collected before any treatment was given, at the time of initial diagnosis. To explore V-J signatures that distinguish ophthalmopathy from hyperthyroidism, a discovery set of around 100 patients was enrolled, made up of 43 with ophthalmopathy and some 60 with stable hyperthyroidism. Following sample collection, hyperthyroidism patients were given methimazole at a starting dose of 30 mg daily, and ophthalmopathy patients were given high-dose intravenous methylprednisolone. An independent validation cohort comprised some 19 hyperthyroidism patients and over 15 patients who later progressed from hyperthyroidism to ophthalmopathy. T-cell repertoires of thyroid tissue and blood were compared in six or seven hyperthyroidism patients. In total, 135 blood samples were TCR-sequenced: 43 ophthalmopathy, approximately 75 hyperthyroidism and about 17 hyperthyroidism-to-ophthalmopathy patients. The study used TCR beta repertoire signatures to distinguish Graves' ophthalmopathy from Graves' hyperthyroidism and to predict progression to ophthalmopathy. The roughly 94 discovery patients were randomly split 7:3 into training and test sets. What the research found in general, with its limitations: Among expanded thyroid clonotypes with frequency above 0.001, most also showed up in blood, which suggests that blood repertoires may reflect the thyroid immune response. In cross-validation, the 13-signature model distinguished ophthalmopathy from stable hyperthyroidism with 85% to 90% sensitivity and about 81% specificity, and in the test set the corresponding values were about 80% and 75%. In validation, the model predicted ophthalmopathy progression with 70.59% sensitivity and 72.22% specificity; around twelve predicted patients were CT-confirmed with GO in a median of approximately six months. Sample size was not predetermined statistically, and investigators were not blinded to group allocation.

For repertoire sequencing, the TCR beta CDR3 regions were amplified from RNA transcripts. The first round was an RT-PCR using HTBI primers with the Qiagen OneStep RT-PCR kit, and this first round was followed by a second-round multiplex PCR, then size selection and purification. Libraries were sequenced on an Illumina HiSeq2000 using paired-end 100 bp reads. Per the authors' processing: Reads were processed with SOAPnuke, discarding reads with adapters, uncalled bases, mean Phred below 15, or no exact constant-primer or identifier match. High-quality paired reads were merged with COPE v1.2.5. Clonotypes were defined as unique nucleotide sequences and were aligned to IMGT TRB V, D and J references using MiTCR v1.1. Analysis was restricted to V-J combinations with a frequency above 0.0001, which covered roughly 99% of repertoires. For each V-J combination, a TCR clonal expansion and chaos score was defined as F50 clonal expansion divided by the chaos observed in the TCRdist matrix. Welch's t-statistics and random forest were used to reduce features to about a dozen V-J combinations, which were fed into a naive Bayes classifier. The similarity between thyroid and blood repertoires was quantified using the Morisita-Horn index. Using fastp at Q25 and MiXCR, TCRdb reprocessed the public reads and kept productive beta chains. Each CDR3 protein gets just one entry, which takes the most common genes and DNA from the rows behind it. These V and J calls derive from TCRdb rather than the authors' analysis. For this sample the table gives roughly 500,000 distinct CDR3 sequences, of which approximately 14% were detected only once. In total, the top ten clones hold 9.5% to 10% of the sample.

Patients with ophthalmopathy had moderately to severely active disease, with a Clinical Activity Score of 3 or more, a NOSPECS grade of 4 or more, and a disease duration of less than 3 months. Patients with other autoimmune diseases, uncontrolled infections, pregnancy or lactation were excluded from the study. Diagnosis was based on clinical symptoms, serum thyroxine, TRAb, thyroid ultrasound and orbital computed tomography. PBMCs were isolated from more than 8 ml of fresh peripheral blood by Ficoll-Paque density gradient centrifugation. Trizol reagent was used to extract the total RNA, and its quality was then checked on an Agilent 2100 Bioanalyzer. This clonotype was observed a few times. It has no known antigen specificity. No base quality values were provided; no much bigger clone lies one nucleotide off. Trimming removed 3 bases from V and 3 bases from J, leaving 8 bases between the germline ends. From the germline V gene, CDR1 is MGHRA and CDR2 is YSYEKL. The CDR3 sequence holds 13 residues, the cysteine and phenylalanine included. Only the CDR3 DNA is retained, 39 bases long and in frame from the first base.

The chain employs TRBV4-1 and TRBJ1-1, with the D gene too uncertain to name. Material: blood. This TCR came from a woman aged 30 to 39 with Graves' ophthalmopathy. Donor details come from another sample of the same person, matched by shared clones. The DNA reads as follows: TGCGCCAGCAGCCACGTAGGAGACACTGAAGCTTTCTTT. This yields the protein CASSHVGDTEAFF.